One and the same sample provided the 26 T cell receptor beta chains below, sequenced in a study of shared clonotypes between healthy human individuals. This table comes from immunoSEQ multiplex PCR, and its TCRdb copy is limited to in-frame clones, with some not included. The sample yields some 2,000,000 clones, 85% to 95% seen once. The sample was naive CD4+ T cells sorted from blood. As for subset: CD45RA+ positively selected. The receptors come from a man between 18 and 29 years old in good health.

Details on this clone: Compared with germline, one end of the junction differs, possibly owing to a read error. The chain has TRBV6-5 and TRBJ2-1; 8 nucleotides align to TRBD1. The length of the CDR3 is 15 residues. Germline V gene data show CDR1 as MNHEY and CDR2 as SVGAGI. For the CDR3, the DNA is TGTGCCACCAGTCCGGGACAGGTCCTGAAGATAGAGCAGTTCTTC. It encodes CATSPGQVLKIEQFF.

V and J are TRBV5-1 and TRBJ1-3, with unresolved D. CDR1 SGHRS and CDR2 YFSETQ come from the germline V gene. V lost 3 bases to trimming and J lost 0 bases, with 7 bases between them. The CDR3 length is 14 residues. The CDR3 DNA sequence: TGCGCCAGCAGCTCGGGCTTCTCTGGAAACACCATATATTTT. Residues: CASSSGFSGNTIYF. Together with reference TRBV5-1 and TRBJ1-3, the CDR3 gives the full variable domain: KAGVTQTPRYLIKTRGQQVTLSCSPISGHRSVSWYQQTPGQGLQFLFEYFSETQRNKGNFPGRFSGRQFSNSRSEMNVSTLELGDSALYLCASSSGFSGNTIYFGEGSWLTVV.

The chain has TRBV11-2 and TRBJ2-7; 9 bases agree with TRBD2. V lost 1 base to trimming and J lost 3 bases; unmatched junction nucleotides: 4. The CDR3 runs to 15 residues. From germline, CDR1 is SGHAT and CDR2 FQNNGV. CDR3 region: CASSLASGMNYEQYF. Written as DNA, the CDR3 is TGTGCCAGCAGCTTAGCTAGCGGGATGAACTACGAGCAGTACTTC. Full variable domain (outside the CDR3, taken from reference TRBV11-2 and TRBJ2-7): EAGVAQSPRYKIIEKRQSVAFWCNPISGHATLYWYQQILGQGPKLLIQFQNNGVVDDSQLPKDRFSAERLKGVDSTLKIQPAKLEDSAVYLCASSLASGMNYEQYFGPGTRLTVT.

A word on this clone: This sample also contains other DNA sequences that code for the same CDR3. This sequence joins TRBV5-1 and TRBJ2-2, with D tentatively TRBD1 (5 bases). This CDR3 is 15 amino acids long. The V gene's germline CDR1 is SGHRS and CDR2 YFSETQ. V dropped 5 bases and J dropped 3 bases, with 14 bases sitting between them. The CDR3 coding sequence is TGCGCCAGCAGTTCCCGCACAGGAGACACCGGGGAGCTGTTTTTT. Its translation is CASSSRTGDTGELFF.

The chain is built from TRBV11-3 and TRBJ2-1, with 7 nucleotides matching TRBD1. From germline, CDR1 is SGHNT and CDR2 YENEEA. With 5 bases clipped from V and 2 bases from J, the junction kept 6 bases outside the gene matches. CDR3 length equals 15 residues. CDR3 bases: TGTGCCAGCAGCACGGGACAGTCCCCCTACAATGAGCAGTTCTTC. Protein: CASSTGQSPYNEQFF.

In nucleotides, the CDR3 is TGTGCCAGCAGTGGAGGACAGGGGTCTTCCTCTGGGGCCAACGTCCTGACTTTC. As protein: CASSGGQGSSSGANVLTF. V is TRBV25-1 and J is TRBJ2-6, with 9 bases fitting TRBD1. The CDR3 covers 18 residues. V dropped 4 bases and J dropped 0; count of bases not matched to a gene: 7. Germline CDR1 is MGHDK and CDR2 is SYGVNS.

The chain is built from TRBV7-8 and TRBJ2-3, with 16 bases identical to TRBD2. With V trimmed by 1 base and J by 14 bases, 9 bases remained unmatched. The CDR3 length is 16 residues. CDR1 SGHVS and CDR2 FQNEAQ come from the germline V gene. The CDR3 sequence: CASSLVEGTSGRAGYF. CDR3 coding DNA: TGTGCCAGCAGCTTAGTTGAGGGGACTAGCGGGAGGGCCGGGTATTTT.

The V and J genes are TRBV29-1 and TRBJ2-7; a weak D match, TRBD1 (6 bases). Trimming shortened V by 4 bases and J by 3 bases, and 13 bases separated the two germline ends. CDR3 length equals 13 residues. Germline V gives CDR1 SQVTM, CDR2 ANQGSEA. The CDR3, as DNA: TGCAGCGTTGGGGGAACAGGGCTCTACGAGCAGTACTTC. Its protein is CSVGGTGLYEQYF.

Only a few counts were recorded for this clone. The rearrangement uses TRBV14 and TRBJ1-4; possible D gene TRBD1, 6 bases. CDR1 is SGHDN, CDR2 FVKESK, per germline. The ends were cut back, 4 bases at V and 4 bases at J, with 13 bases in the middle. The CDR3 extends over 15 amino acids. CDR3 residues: CASSPGTRVNEKLFF. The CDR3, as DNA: TGTGCCAGCAGCCCCGGGACACGTGTTAATGAAAAACTGTTTTTT.

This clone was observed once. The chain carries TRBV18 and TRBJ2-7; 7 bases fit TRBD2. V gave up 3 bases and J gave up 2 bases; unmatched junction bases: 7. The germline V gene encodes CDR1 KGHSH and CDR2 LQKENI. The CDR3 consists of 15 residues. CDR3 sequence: CASSPREGGTYEQYF. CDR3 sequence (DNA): TGTGCCAGCTCACCGCGAGAGGGAGGGACCTACGAGCAGTACTTC.

The CDR3 region has the DNA TGCGCCAGCAGCCAAGCATCCATATTGGGGGCTAGAACGAACACCGGGGAGCTGTTTTTT. Its translation is CASSQASILGARTNTGELFF. The chain recombines TRBV4-1 with TRBJ2-2; D is possibly TRBD1 (6 bases). The V end was cut by 1 base, the J end by 0 bases, with 21 bases between. The CDR3 loop spans 20 amino acids. The germline gives CDR1 MGHRA, CDR2 YSYEKL.

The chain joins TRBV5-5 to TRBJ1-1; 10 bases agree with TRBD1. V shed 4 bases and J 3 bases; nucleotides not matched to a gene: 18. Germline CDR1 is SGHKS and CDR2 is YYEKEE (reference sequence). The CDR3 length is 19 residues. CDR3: CASSPWPRLDRGFYTEAFF. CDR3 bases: TGTGCCAGCAGCCCATGGCCCCGGTTGGACAGGGGGTTCTACACTGAAGCTTTCTTT.

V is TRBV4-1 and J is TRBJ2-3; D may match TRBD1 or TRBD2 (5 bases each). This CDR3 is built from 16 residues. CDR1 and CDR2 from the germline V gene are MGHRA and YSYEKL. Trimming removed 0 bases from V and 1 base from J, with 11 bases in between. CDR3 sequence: CASSQEGETGTDTQYF. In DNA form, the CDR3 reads TGCGCCAGCAGCCAAGAGGGGGAGACGGGCACAGATACGCAGTATTTT.

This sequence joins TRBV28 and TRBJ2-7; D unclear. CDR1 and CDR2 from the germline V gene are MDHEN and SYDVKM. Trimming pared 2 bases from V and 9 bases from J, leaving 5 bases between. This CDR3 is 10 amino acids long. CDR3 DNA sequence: TGTGCCAGCAGTTTAAACGTGCAGTACTTC. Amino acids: CASSLNVQYF.

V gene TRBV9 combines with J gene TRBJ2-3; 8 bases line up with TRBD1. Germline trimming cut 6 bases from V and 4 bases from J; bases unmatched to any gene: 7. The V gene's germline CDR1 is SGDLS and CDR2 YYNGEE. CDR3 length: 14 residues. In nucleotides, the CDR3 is TGTGCCAGCAACCCAGGGGGCTTGCCAGATACGCAGTATTTT. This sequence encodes CASNPGGLPDTQYF.

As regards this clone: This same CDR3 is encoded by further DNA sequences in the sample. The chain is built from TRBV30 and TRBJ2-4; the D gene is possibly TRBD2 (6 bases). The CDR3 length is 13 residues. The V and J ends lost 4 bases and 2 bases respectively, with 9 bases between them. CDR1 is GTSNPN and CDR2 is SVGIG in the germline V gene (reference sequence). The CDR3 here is CAWTRGTKNIQYF. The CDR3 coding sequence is TGTGCCTGGACACGGGGGACCAAAAACATTCAGTACTTC.

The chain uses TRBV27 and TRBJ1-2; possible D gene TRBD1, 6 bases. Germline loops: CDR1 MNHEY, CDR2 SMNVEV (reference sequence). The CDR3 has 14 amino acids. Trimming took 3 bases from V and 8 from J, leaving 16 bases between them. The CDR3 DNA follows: TGTGCCAGCAGTTTTCGAGATGCCGGGGGCGGCTACACCTTC. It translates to CASSFRDAGGGYTF.

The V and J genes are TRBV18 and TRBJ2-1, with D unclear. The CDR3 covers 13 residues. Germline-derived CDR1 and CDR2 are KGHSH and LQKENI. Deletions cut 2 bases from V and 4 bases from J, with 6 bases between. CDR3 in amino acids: CASSPMEYNEQFF. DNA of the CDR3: TGTGCCAGCTCACCAATGGAGTACAATGAGCAGTTCTTC.

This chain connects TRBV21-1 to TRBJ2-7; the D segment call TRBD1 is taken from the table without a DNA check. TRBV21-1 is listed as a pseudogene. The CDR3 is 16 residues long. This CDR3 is CASSKARGQQRYEQYF. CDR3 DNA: TGTGCCAGCAGCAAAGCGAGGGGACAGCAACGCTACGAGCAGTACTTC.

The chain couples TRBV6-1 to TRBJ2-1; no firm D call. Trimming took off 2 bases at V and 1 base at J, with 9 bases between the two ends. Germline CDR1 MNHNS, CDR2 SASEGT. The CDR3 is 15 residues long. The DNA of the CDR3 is TGTGCCAGCAGTGAATTGTCTTCTTCCTACAATGAGCAGTTCTTC. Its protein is CASSELSSSYNEQFF.

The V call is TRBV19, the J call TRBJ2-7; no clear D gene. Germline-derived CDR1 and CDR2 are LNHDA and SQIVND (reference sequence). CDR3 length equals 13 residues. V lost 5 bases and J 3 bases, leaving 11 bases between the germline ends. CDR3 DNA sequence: TGTGCCAGTAGTTATCTCGACGGCTACGAGCAGTACTTC. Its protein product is CASSYLDGYEQYF.

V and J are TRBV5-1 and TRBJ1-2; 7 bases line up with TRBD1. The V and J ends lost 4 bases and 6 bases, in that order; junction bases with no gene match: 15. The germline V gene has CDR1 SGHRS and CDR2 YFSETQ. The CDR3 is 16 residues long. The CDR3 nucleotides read TGCGCCAGCAGCCAAAATACAGGGGACATTACGAATGGCTACACCTTC. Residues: CASSQNTGDITNGYTF. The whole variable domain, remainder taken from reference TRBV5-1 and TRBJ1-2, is KAGVTQTPRYLIKTRGQQVTLSCSPISGHRSVSWYQQTPGQGLQFLFEYFSETQRNKGNFPGRFSGRQFSNSRSEMNVSTLELGDSALYLCASSQNTGDITNGYTFGSGTRLTVV.

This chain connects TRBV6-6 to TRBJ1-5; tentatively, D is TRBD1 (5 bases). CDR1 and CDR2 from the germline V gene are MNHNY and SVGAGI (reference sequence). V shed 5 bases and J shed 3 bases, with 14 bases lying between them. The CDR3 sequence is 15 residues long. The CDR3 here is CASSIGQAYNQPQHF. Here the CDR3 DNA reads TGTGCCAGCAGTATAGGACAAGCCTACAATCAGCCCCAGCATTTT.

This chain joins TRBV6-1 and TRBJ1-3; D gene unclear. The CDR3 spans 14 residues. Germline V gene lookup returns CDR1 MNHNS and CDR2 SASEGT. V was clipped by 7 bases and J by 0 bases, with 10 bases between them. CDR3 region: CASNDRSSGNTIYF. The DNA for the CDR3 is TGTGCCAGCAATGACCGGAGCTCTGGAAACACCATATATTTT.

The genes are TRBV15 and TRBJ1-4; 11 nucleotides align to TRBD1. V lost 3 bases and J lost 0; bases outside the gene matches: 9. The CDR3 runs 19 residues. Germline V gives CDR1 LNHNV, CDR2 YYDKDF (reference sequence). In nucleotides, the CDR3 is TGTGCCACCAGCAGGCCCAGAGGACAGGGGGCGGCAACTAATGAAAAACTGTTTTTT. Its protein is CATSRPRGQGAATNEKLFF. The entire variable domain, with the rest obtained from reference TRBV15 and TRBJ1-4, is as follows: DAMVIQNPRYQVTQFGKPVTLSCSQTLNHNVMYWYQQKSSQAPKLLFHYYDKDFNNEADTPDNFQSRRPNTSFCFLDIRSPGLGDTAMYLCATSRPRGQGAATNEKLFFGSGTQLSVL.

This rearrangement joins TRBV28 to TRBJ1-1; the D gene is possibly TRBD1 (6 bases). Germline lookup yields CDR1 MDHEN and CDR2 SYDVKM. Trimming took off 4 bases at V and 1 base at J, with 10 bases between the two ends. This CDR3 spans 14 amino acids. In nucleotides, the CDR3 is TGTGCCAGCAGTTCCCCGGGACAGAACACTGAAGCTTTCTTT. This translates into CASSSPGQNTEAFF. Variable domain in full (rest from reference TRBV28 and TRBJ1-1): DVKVTQSSRYLVKRTGEKVFLECVQDMDHENMFWYRQDPGLGLRLIYFSYDVKMKEKGDIPEGYSVSREKKERFSLILESASTNQTSMYLCASSSPGQNTEAFFGQGTRLTVV.